Listed below are T cell receptor beta chains from one sample, sequenced in a study of blood T cell repertoires in COVID-19. Measured with immunoSEQ multiplex PCR; TCRdb has only the in-frame clones, and not every one. The sample holds 84,000 or so clones, 80% to 95% seen once. What was sequenced was peripheral blood. These receptor sequences come from a woman aged 60-70 years with active COVID-19. CDR3s include the opening cysteine and the closing phenylalanine or tryptophan. A D gene is named only where the DNA matches it firmly. Some rows mark clone size as missing; the rest say once, few, many or name a class of expanded clone.

J	size	V	length	D	CDR3	DNA
TRBJ1-3	NA	TRBV28	13	NA	CASSLPSGNTIYF	TGTGCCAGCTCTCTCCCCTCTGGAAACACCATATATTTT
TRBJ1-5	once	TRBV6-4	14	NA	CASSERGGNQPQHF	TGTGCCAGCAGTGAACGGGGAGGCAATCAGCCCCAGCATTTT
TRBJ1-2	NA	TRBV2	13	NA	CASSYRARYGYTF	TGTGCCAGCAGCTACAGGGCCCGCTATGGCTACACCTTC
TRBJ1-3	NA	TRBV9	16	TRBD1	CASSAGQGASGNTIYF	TGTGCCAGCAGCGCAGGACAGGGAGCGTCCGGAAACACCATATATTTT
TRBJ2-5	NA	TRBV11-2	15	TRBD1	CASSPGTGGSETQYF	TGTGCCAGCAGCCCGGGGACAGGGGGCTCAGAGACCCAGTACTTC
TRBJ2-5	NA	TRBV3-1/TRBV3-2	14	NA	CASTIRRGQETQYF	TGTGCCAGCACCATCAGGCGTGGGCAAGAGACCCAGTACTTC
TRBJ2-1	NA	TRBV7-2	14	NA	CASSLADNYNEQFF	TGTGCCAGCAGCTTAGCGGACAACTACAATGAGCAGTTCTTC
TRBJ2-1	NA	TRBV10-3	16	TRBD2	CAISESGTSGSFEQFF	TGTGCCATCAGTGAGTCTGGGACTAGCGGGAGTTTTGAGCAGTTCTTC
TRBJ2-5	NA	TRBV19	15	TRBD1	CASSIGGQGQETQYF	TGTGCCAGTAGTATAGGTGGACAGGGTCAAGAGACCCAGTACTTC
TRBJ2-1	NA	TRBV6-5	13	TRBD2	CASSYGTSGEQFF	TGTGCCAGCAGTTACGGGACTAGCGGTGAGCAGTTCTTC
TRBJ1-6	NA	TRBV5-1	15	TRBD1	CASSLDPGQGSPLHF	TGCGCCAGCAGCTTGGATCCGGGACAGGGTTCACCCCTCCACTTT
TRBJ1-4	NA	TRBV4-1	18	TRBD1	CASSQESVDRVTNEKLFF	TGCGCCAGCAGCCAAGAGAGCGTGGACAGGGTGACTAATGAAAAACTGTTTTTT
TRBJ2-3	NA	TRBV7-9	15	NA	CASSPNSLETDTQYF	TGTGCCAGCAGCCCTAATTCGCTAGAGACAGATACGCAGTATTTT
TRBJ2-3	few	TRBV7-9	14	TRBD1	CATTGTGSTDTQYF	TGTGCCACCACAGGGACAGGGAGCACAGATACGCAGTATTTT
TRBJ2-1	NA	TRBV3-1/TRBV3-2	15	NA	CASSQVASPLNEQFF	TGTGCCAGCAGCCAAGTCGCTAGCCCCCTCAATGAGCAGTTCTTC
TRBJ1-5	NA	TRBV6-6	15	TRBD1	CASGSRQGGNQPQHF	TGTGCCAGCGGTTCCCGACAGGGGGGTAATCAGCCCCAGCATTTT
TRBJ2-2	NA	TRBV24-1	17	TRBD2	CATSDLMREGHNGELFF	TGTGCCACCAGTGATTTGATGAGGGAGGGCCATAACGGGGAGCTGTTTTTT
TRBJ2-7	once	TRBV12-3/TRBV12-4	13	NA	CASSLGRAYEQYF	TGTGCCAGCAGTTTGGGCAGGGCCTACGAGCAGTACTTC
TRBJ2-2	NA	TRBV2	14	NA	CASSVAMNTGELFF	TGTGCCAGCAGTGTCGCCATGAACACCGGGGAGTTGTTTTTT
TRBJ2-1	NA	TRBV9	16	TRBD2	CASSVGGASGYNEQFF	TGTGCCAGCAGCGTAGGAGGCGCTAGCGGGTACAATGAGCAGTTCTTC
TRBJ2-5	NA	TRBV6-5	14	TRBD1	CASSWDRKVETQYF	TGTGCCAGCAGCTGGGACAGGAAGGTGGAGACCCAGTACTTC
TRBJ2-2	NA	TRBV12-5	17	NA	CASGLVPPTPGTGELFF	TGTGCTAGTGGTTTGGTACCCCCCACCCCGGGCACCGGGGAGCTGTTTTTT
TRBJ2-7	NA	TRBV2	15	NA	CASRGGVAGGYEQYF	TGTGCCAGCAGGGGGGGAGTGGCAGGAGGCTACGAGCAGTACTTC
TRBJ2-7	NA	TRBV5-1	14	NA	CASSLHGASYEQYF	TGCGCCAGCAGCCTCCATGGGGCGTCCTACGAGCAGTACTTC
TRBJ1-1	NA	TRBV10-3	14	NA	CAIRVQTTDTEAFF	TGTGCCATCAGGGTTCAGACAACTGACACTGAAGCTTTCTTT
TRBJ1-4	NA	TRBV27	14	NA	CASSFGQSNEKLFF	TGTGCCAGCAGTTTCGGACAGTCTAATGAAAAACTGTTTTTT
TRBJ2-7	NA	TRBV4-3	16	TRBD1	CASSRMIRDRDYEQYF	TGCGCCAGCAGCCGAATGATCCGGGACAGAGATTACGAGCAGTACTTC
TRBJ2-2	NA	TRBV3-1/TRBV3-2	15	NA	CASSHQQGRTGELFF	TGTGCCAGCAGCCATCAACAGGGTCGGACCGGGGAGCTGTTTTTT
TRBJ2-3	few	TRBV7-8	19	TRBD1	CASSLREGWDSLRTDTQYF	TGTGCCAGCAGCCTTAGAGAAGGCTGGGACAGCTTGCGCACAGATACGCAGTATTTT
TRBJ2-2	NA	TRBV9	17	TRBD2	CASSVSQTSGHTGELFF	TGTGCCAGCAGCGTCTCCCAGACTAGCGGACACACCGGGGAGCTGTTTTTT
TRBJ1-2	NA	TRBV27	13	NA	CASSHIPGSGYTF	TGTGCCAGCAGTCACATACCAGGGTCTGGCTACACCTTC
TRBJ1-4	NA	TRBV6-5	14	TRBD1	CASTGQGRNEKLFF	TGTGCCAGCACTGGACAGGGTAGGAATGAAAAACTGTTTTTT
TRBJ2-6	NA	TRBV5-8	14	NA	CASSLLSGANVLTF	TGTGCCAGCAGCCTCCTCTCTGGGGCCAACGTCCTGACTTTC
TRBJ1-3	NA	TRBV7-2	16	TRBD1	CASSPTGASSGNTIYF	TGTGCCAGCAGCCCCACAGGGGCCAGCTCTGGAAACACCATATATTTT
TRBJ2-1	NA	TRBV5-1	15	TRBD2	CASSSGTSGRNEQFF	TGCGCCAGCAGCTCCGGGACTAGCGGACGCAATGAGCAGTTCTTC
TRBJ2-2	NA	TRBV7-9	17	TRBD2	CASSLPYRLAGAGELFF	TGTGCCAGCAGCCTTCCCTACCGACTAGCGGGAGCCGGGGAGCTGTTTTTT
TRBJ2-1	NA	TRBV5-1	14	TRBD1	CASSHRGPTNEQFF	TGCGCCAGCAGCCACAGGGGGCCTACGAATGAGCAGTTCTTC
TRBJ2-5	once	TRBV6-6	13	NA	CASSPKTGETQYF	TGTGCCAGCAGCCCTAAGACGGGAGAGACCCAGTACTTC
TRBJ2-7	NA	TRBV4-1	17	NA	CASSPGPLSREPYEQYF	TGCGCCAGCAGCCCAGGGCCCCTGTCACGGGAGCCCTACGAGCAGTACTTC
TRBJ2-7	NA	TRBV11-3	12	NA	CASSFGTPEQYF	TGTGCCAGCAGCTTTGGTACTCCTGAGCAGTACTTC
TRBJ2-4	NA	TRBV19	12	NA	CASSISGNIQYF	TGTGCCAGTAGTATCTCGGGGAACATTCAGTACTTC
TRBJ1-1	NA	TRBV28	14	TRBD1	CASQGGRVATEAFF	TGTGCCAGCCAAGGGGGCAGGGTGGCCACTGAAGCTTTCTTT
TRBJ2-7	NA	TRBV7-9	17	TRBD1	CASSSPVWGQGTYEQYF	TGTGCCAGCAGCTCCCCTGTCTGGGGACAGGGCACCTACGAGCAGTACTTC
TRBJ1-1	NA	TRBV21-1	14	NA	CASSAEQRETEAFF	TGTGCCAGCAGCGCGGAACAGAGGGAGACTGAAGCTTTCTTT
TRBJ2-1	few	TRBV11-2	15	NA	CASSPYYRSGGEQFF	TGTGCCAGCAGCCCGTATTATCGGAGCGGCGGTGAACAGTTCTTC
TRBJ1-1	NA	TRBV4-1	15	TRBD1	CASSQEDRVNTEAFF	TGCGCCAGCAGCCAAGAGGACAGGGTGAACACTGAAGCTTTCTTT
TRBJ1-6	NA	TRBV6-5	14	TRBD1	CASRGTGDNSPLHF	TGTGCCAGCAGAGGGACAGGGGATAATTCACCCCTCCACTTT
TRBJ1-1	NA	TRBV6-6	15	NA	CASSYSDSQGTEAFF	TGTGCCAGCAGTTACTCGGACTCCCAAGGCACTGAAGCTTTCTTT
TRBJ2-3	NA	TRBV11-3	16	NA	CASSYKRPSVADTQYF	TGTGCCAGCAGCTACAAGCGGCCCAGCGTTGCAGATACGCAGTATTTT
TRBJ1-1	NA	TRBV5-5	14	NA	CASSRIVGVPEAFF	TGTGCCAGCAGCCGTATTGTAGGGGTCCCTGAAGCTTTCTTT
TRBJ2-4	NA	TRBV2	16	TRBD2	CASSELGSGGVNIQYF	TGTGCCAGCAGTGAACTGGGTAGCGGGGGGGTAAACATTCAGTACTTC
TRBJ1-1	NA	TRBV29-1	14	NA	CSVGETATNTEAFF	TGCAGCGTTGGAGAGACAGCGACGAACACTGAAGCTTTCTTT
TRBJ2-3	few	TRBV30	16	TRBD2	CAWSVRLAGNTDTQYF	TGTGCCTGGAGTGTCCGCCTAGCGGGGAACACAGATACGCAGTATTTT
TRBJ2-5	NA	TRBV5-1	15	TRBD1	CASSLGGQLKETQYF	TGCGCCAGCAGCTTAGGGGGACAGCTGAAAGAGACCCAGTACTTC
TRBJ2-7	NA	TRBV3-1/TRBV3-2	13	NA	CASSQGGAEEQYF	TGTGCCAGCAGCCAGGGGGGAGCTGAGGAGCAGTACTTC
TRBJ1-2	NA	TRBV9	15	TRBD1	CASSVGTGGGYGYTF	TGTGCCAGCAGCGTAGGAACAGGGGGCGGCTATGGCTACACCTTC
TRBJ1-5	NA	TRBV7-9	15	TRBD1	CASSLGQSAFEPQHF	TGTGCCAGCAGCTTGGGACAGTCTGCGTTCGAACCCCAGCATTTT
TRBJ1-3	NA	TRBV7-9	12	NA	CASDRTGNTIYF	TGTGCCAGCGACAGAACTGGAAACACCATATATTTT
TRBJ2-7	NA	TRBV11-2	15	TRBD1	CASSTRTGLMYEQYF	TGTGCCAGCAGCACCCGGACAGGATTGATGTACGAGCAGTACTTC